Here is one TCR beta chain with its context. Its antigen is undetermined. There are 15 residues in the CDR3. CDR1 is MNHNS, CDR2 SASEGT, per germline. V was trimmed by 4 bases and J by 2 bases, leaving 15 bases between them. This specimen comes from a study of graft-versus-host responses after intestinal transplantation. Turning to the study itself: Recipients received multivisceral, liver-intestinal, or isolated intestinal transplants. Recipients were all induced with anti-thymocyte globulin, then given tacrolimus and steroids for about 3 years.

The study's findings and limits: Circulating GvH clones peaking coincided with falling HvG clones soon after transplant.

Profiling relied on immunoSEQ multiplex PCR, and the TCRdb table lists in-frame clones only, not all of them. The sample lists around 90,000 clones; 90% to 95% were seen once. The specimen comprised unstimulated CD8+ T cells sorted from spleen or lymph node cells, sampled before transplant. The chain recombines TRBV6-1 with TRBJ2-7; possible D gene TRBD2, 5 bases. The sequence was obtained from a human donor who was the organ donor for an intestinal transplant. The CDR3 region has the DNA TGTGCCAGCAGTGCAACGGACGGAGGAGCCTACGAGCAGTACTTC. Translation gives CASSATDGGAYEQYF.